Following are 21 T cell receptor beta chains from one sample sequenced in a study of identical twins. TCRdb independently ran MiXCR on the 5' RACE reads; one entry per CDR3 protein. This sample has roughly 690,000 distinct CDR3 sequences, with 5.5% to 6.5% found just once. The sequencing sample was made of naive T cells sorted from blood. The receptors shown here come from a young man in good health.

The chain links TRBV3-1 to TRBJ1-1; D is perhaps TRBD1 (6 bases). CDR1 LGHDT and CDR2 YNNKEL come from the germline V gene (reference sequence). V lost 1 base and J 3 bases, leaving 9 bases between the germline ends. The CDR3 length is 14 residues. The CDR3 nucleotides are TGTGCCAGCAGCCAAGTGGGGGCCGACACTGAAGCTTTCTTT. This encodes CASSQVGADTEAFF.

With regard to this clonotype: A much larger clone lies a single base off, so this may be a read error. The rearrangement joins TRBV28 to TRBJ1-5; a possible D gene is TRBD1 (6 bases). The CDR3 has 12 amino acids. Looked up from germline, CDR1 is MDHEN and CDR2 is SYDVKM. V lost 6 bases to trimming and J lost 6 bases, with 9 bases between them. CDR3 region: CASRLGGQPQHF. Written as DNA, the CDR3 is TGTGCCAGCAGATTAGGGGGTCAGCCCCAGCATTTT.

This clonotype was recorded at least ten times. V gene TRBV24-1 combines with J gene TRBJ2-3; possible D gene TRBD1, 6 bases. In germline, CDR1 is KGHDR, CDR2 SFDVKD. Trimming removed 4 bases at V and 10 bases at J, with 20 bases between. The CDR3 runs 15 residues. CDR3 in DNA: TGTGCCACCAGTGACACCTTATCGGACAGCCCTCCGCAGTATTTT. Its protein is CATSDTLSDSPPQYF.

On this clonotype itself: Being one base from a much bigger clone, this may be a read error. This chain uses TRBV29-1 with TRBJ1-5; a possible D gene is TRBD1 (6 bases). V lost 6 bases to trimming and J lost 10 bases, with 19 bases between them. The germline CDR1 and CDR2 sequences are SQVTM and ANQGSEA. The CDR3 is made up of 13 amino acids. The CDR3 sequence: CSVETGSGHPQHF. The CDR3 DNA sequence: TGCAGCGTCGAAACAGGGTCGGGCCATCCCCAGCATTTT.

The chain carries TRBV10-3 and TRBJ2-7, with 10 bases matching TRBD1. J gave up 4 bases and V 4 bases, and 1 base lay outside the gene matches. The germline V gene encodes CDR1 ENHRY and CDR2 SYGVKD. This CDR3 has 13 residues. The CDR3 region is CAISGGQGYEQYF. The CDR3, as DNA: TGTGCCATCAGTGGGGGACAGGGGTACGAGCAGTACTTC.

Comment on this clonotype: A single base separates this from a much larger clone, so it may be a read error. The CDR3 does not close with the conserved phenylalanine or tryptophan, likely indicating a read error. The CDR3 region is CASSPALVRFYNEQFL. The CDR3 nucleotides are TGTGCCAGCAGTCCCGCCCTGGTGCGGTTCTACAATGAGCAGTTCCTC. This rearrangement joins TRBV12-3 or TRBV12-4 to TRBJ2-1; no reliable D call. This CDR3 has 16 residues. Trimming removed 5 bases from V and 3 bases from J, with 17 bases in between.

This clonotype came up many times. The chain is built from TRBV6-1 and TRBJ2-2; the D is unclear. CDR1 MNHNS and CDR2 SASEGT come from the germline V gene. This CDR3 is built from 16 residues. The germline V and J ends were trimmed by 5 bases and 2 bases, with 15 bases remaining between them. Written as DNA, the CDR3 is TGTGCCAGCAGTACGGGCCTCAGTGTAAACACCGGGGAGCTGTTTTTT. The encoded protein is CASSTGLSVNTGELFF.

This clonotype was detected many times. V is TRBV12-3 or TRBV12-4 and J is TRBJ1-4; D not resolved. CDR3 length equals 14 residues. V lost 1 base to trimming and J lost 7 bases, with 10 bases between them. This CDR3 is CASSLDSDGEKLFF. The CDR3 DNA sequence: TGTGCCAGCAGTTTAGACAGTGACGGTGAAAAACTGTTTTTT.

V and J are TRBV14 and TRBJ1-2; 9 positions match TRBD1. This CDR3 spans 15 amino acids. CDR1 SGHDN and CDR2 FVKESK come from the germline V gene. V was pared by 6 bases and J by 6 bases, with 11 bases of the junction left unmatched. CDR3 bases: TGTGCCAGCAGTCTTACCGGGACAGGGATCCATGGCTACACCTTC. This encodes CASSLTGTGIHGYTF.

V usage is TRBV18 and J usage is TRBJ2-1; D may correspond to TRBD1 or TRBD2 (10 bases each). V dropped 8 bases and J dropped 5 bases, with 22 bases sitting between them. CDR1 and CDR2 from the germline V gene are KGHSH and LQKENI. This CDR3 spans 16 amino acids. The CDR3 coding sequence is TGTGCCAGCAAGACAGGGGGCCTAGCGGGAGACAATGAGCAGTTCTTC. Translated, it gives CASKTGGLAGDNEQFF. The full variable domain, its missing parts supplied by reference TRBV18 and TRBJ2-1, is NAGVMQNPRHLVRRRGQEARLRCSPMKGHSHVYWYRQLPEEGLKFMVYLQKENIIDESGMPKERFSAEFPKEGPSILRIQQVVRGDSAAYFCASKTGGLAGDNEQFFGPGTRLTVL.

This clonotype was counted ten times or more. This chain links TRBV4-3 with TRBJ2-7; 8 nucleotides agree with TRBD1. V shed 3 bases and J 1 base; nucleotides not matched to a gene: 5. This CDR3 has 15 residues. Germline CDR1 LGHNA, CDR2 YSLEER. The CDR3 loop reads CASSHGTGDSYEQYF. The CDR3 nucleotides read TGCGCCAGCAGCCACGGGACAGGAGATTCCTACGAGCAGTACTTC.

This clonotype was detected only a few times. The rearrangement uses TRBV6-2 or TRBV6-3 and TRBJ2-1, with TRBD2 identical over 7 bases. The CDR3 totals 15 residues. Germline V gene sequence: CDR1 MNHEY, CDR2 SVGEGT. J gave up 9 bases and V 8 bases, and 16 bases lay outside the gene matches. The CDR3 sequence is CASGASVGGTGEQFF. The CDR3 region has the DNA TGTGCCAGCGGGGCCTCGGTCGGGGGGACCGGTGAGCAGTTCTTC.

The chain combines TRBV7-2 with TRBJ2-5, with TRBD1 as a possible D gene (5 bases). Germline V gene data show CDR1 as SGHTA and CDR2 as FQGNSA. The CDR3 is made up of 15 amino acids. V was pared by 1 base and J by 3 bases, with 12 bases between. The CDR3, as DNA: TGTGCCAGCAGCTTAGGAGGTGCAGGGAAAGAGACCCAGTACTTC. It is translated as CASSLGGAGKETQYF.

The V and J genes are TRBV7-9 and TRBJ1-2, with TRBD1 as a possible D gene (6 bases). The CDR3 spans 15 residues. In germline, CDR1 is SEHNR, CDR2 FQNEAQ (reference sequence). V was shortened by 4 bases and J by 1 base, with 13 bases between the two germline ends. The CDR3 reads CASSSRTAVNYGYTF. CDR3 in DNA: TGTGCCAGCAGCTCGAGGACAGCAGTTAACTATGGCTACACCTTC.

This clonotype appeared many times. The J gene is TRBJ2-2, the V gene TRBV28, with D perhaps TRBD1 (5 bases). Germline CDR1 is MDHEN and CDR2 is SYDVKM. The CDR3 length is 14 residues. The V end lost 5 bases, the J end lost 7 bases, and 14 bases lay between the germline ends. CDR3 nucleotides: TGTGCCAGCAGTCTTTGGGGCGGTTACGGGGAGCTGTTTTTT. Translated: CASSLWGGYGELFF.

V usage is TRBV20-1 and J usage is TRBJ2-5; no clear D. The germline V gene encodes CDR1 DFQATT and CDR2 SNEGSKA (reference sequence). The V end was cut by 8 bases, the J end by 4 bases, with 14 bases between. This CDR3 contains 12 residues. CDR3 bases: TGCAGTAAAGAAAGTTTAGGAGAGACCCAGTACTTC. Translation: CSKESLGETQYF.

This rearrangement joins TRBV20-1 to TRBJ2-7, with D possibly being TRBD2 (6 bases). Looked up from germline, CDR1 is DFQATT and CDR2 is SNEGSKA (reference sequence). The ends were cut back, 6 bases at V and 0 bases at J, with 12 bases in the middle. There are 13 residues in the CDR3. The CDR3 loop is CSAPISGSYEQYF. CDR3 in DNA: TGCAGTGCCCCGATTAGCGGCTCCTACGAGCAGTACTTC.

V and J are TRBV20-1 and TRBJ2-1; 10 bases map to TRBD2. CDR3 length equals 16 residues. CDR1 is DFQATT, CDR2 SNEGSKA, per germline (reference sequence). V lost 3 bases, J lost 5 bases, and 10 bases stayed unmatched. In DNA form, the CDR3 reads TGCAGTGCTAGCCCCATGATAGCGGGAGGAAACAATGAGCAGTTCTTC. Its protein product is CSASPMIAGGNNEQFF.

The chain carries TRBV7-9 and TRBJ2-5; 10 nucleotides match TRBD2. The CDR3 contains 15 residues. V lost 5 bases and J lost 3; bases outside the gene matches: 6. Per germline, CDR1 SEHNR and CDR2 FQNEAQ (reference sequence). The CDR3 region is CASSSGGLAEETQYF. The CDR3 DNA is TGTGCCAGCAGCAGCGGAGGACTAGCGGAAGAGACCCAGTACTTC.

The genes are TRBV29-1 and TRBJ2-1; D possibly uses TRBD1 or TRBD2 (5 bases each). Germline V gene data show CDR1 as SQVTM and CDR2 as ANQGSEA. There are 14 residues in the CDR3. Trimming took 6 bases from V and 2 from J, leaving 14 bases between them. In DNA form, the CDR3 reads TGCAGCGTGGGGACCGTACTGGCCTACAATGAGCAGTTCTTC. Translating gives CSVGTVLAYNEQFF.

This clonotype occurred many times. CDR3 DNA: TGTGCCAGCAGTCCGGGACTAGCCAGGTACGAGCAGTACTTC. This translates into CASSPGLARYEQYF. The rearrangement uses TRBV12-3 or TRBV12-4 and TRBJ2-7; 9 nucleotides match TRBD2. The V segment lost 5 bases and the J segment 4 bases; nucleotides outside the gene matches: 6. CDR3 length: 14 residues.